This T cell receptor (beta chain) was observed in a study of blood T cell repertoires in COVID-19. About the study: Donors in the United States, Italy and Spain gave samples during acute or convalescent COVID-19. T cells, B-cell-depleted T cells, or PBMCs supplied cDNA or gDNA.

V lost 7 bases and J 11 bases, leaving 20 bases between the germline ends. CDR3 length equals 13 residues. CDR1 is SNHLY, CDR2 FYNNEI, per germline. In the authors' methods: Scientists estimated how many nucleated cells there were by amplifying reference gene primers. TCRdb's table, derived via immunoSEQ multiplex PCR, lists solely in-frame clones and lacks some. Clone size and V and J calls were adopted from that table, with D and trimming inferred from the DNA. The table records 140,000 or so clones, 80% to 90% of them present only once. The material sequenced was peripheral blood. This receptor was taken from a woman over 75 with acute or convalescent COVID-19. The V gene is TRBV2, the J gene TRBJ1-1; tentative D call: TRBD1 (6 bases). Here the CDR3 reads CASTQGVAGEAFF. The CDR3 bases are TGTGCCAGCACCCAAGGGGTGGCAGGGGAGGCTTTCTTT.